What follows are 20 T cell receptor beta chains derived from one specimen sequenced in a study of quantifying T cell responses using KT2 cells. Overall study context: Reverse transcription used primers in the TCR alpha and beta constant regions.

The cDNA 3' end received a ligated oligonucleotide with a UMI. An equimolar mix of RC1.1 and RC1.2 primed the beta chain across TRBC1 and TRBC2. TCRdb re-called the UMI-ligation and nested PCR reads with MiXCR, one entry per CDR3 protein. The repertoire has tens of thousands of distinct CDR3 sequences, 9.5% to 13% of them found once; the top ten carry less than 11%. Specimen: PBMCs spiked with cells of the T cell clone KT2. These receptors were obtained from a human donor.

This clonotype came up many times. The CDR3 DNA is TGCGCCAGCAGCCCCGACAGCACCGAAGCTTTCTTT. This codes for CASSPDSTEAFF. V is TRBV5-1 and J is TRBJ1-1, with D possibly being TRBD1 (5 bases). The CDR3 consists of 12 residues. Germline CDR1 is SGHRS and CDR2 is YFSETQ. With 4 bases removed from V and 8 bases from J, the gap between germline ends came to 12 bases.

This clonotype has a handful of counts. V is TRBV6-6 and J is TRBJ2-7; D remains unclear. CDR1 and CDR2 (germline): MNHNY, SVGAGI (reference sequence). CDR3 length: 10 residues. The DNA for the CDR3 is TGTGCCAGCAGTTACCCACAAGGACGTGTC. Its translation: CASSYPQGRV.

Only a few counts were recorded for this clonotype. V usage is TRBV20-1 and J usage is TRBJ2-7, with 9 bases fitting TRBD2. This CDR3 contains 15 residues. Germline V CDR1 and CDR2: DFQATT, SNEGSKA (reference sequence). Germline trimming cut 1 base from V and 4 bases from J; bases unmatched to any gene: 8. CDR3 sequence: CSARGSSGVGYEQYF. The CDR3 region has the DNA TGCAGTGCTAGAGGGTCTAGCGGGGTCGGATACGAGCAGTACTTC.

The chain employs TRBV20-1 and TRBJ2-3; tentative D call: TRBD1 (6 bases). Trimming removed 5 bases at V and 5 bases at J, with 20 bases between. This CDR3 is 15 amino acids long. Germline V CDR1 and CDR2: DFQATT, SNEGSKA (reference sequence). As DNA, the CDR3 is TGCAGTGCTCTCCGTCAGGGGCCAACTAAAGATACGCAGTATTTT. Translating it yields CSALRQGPTKDTQYF.

The chain recombines TRBV7-6 with TRBJ1-5; tentative D call: TRBD1 (6 bases). Germline CDR1 is SGHVS and CDR2 is FNYEAQ. The CDR3 consists of 15 residues. Trimming took off 5 bases at V and 6 bases at J, with 17 bases between the two ends. The CDR3 nucleotides read TGTGCCAGCAGCCAGGACCACTCAGGGGCTCAGCCCCAGCATTTT. Translated: CASSQDHSGAQPQHF.

This clonotype came up a few times. The V gene is TRBV6-1, the J gene TRBJ1-2; D is ambiguous. This CDR3 contains 13 residues. V was cut by 2 bases and J by 4 bases, with 8 bases left in between. In germline, CDR1 is MNHNS, CDR2 SASEGT. The CDR3 loop reads CASSEQFGYGYTF. The DNA for the CDR3 is TGTGCCAGCAGTGAACAGTTTGGCTATGGCTACACCTTC.

This clonotype was found many times. Here the CDR3 DNA reads TGCGCCAGCAGCGCCGAACCGGGACTAGCGGGAGGGGAGCAGTTCTTC. It encodes CASSAEPGLAGGEQFF. J is TRBJ2-1 and V is TRBV5-1; 16 bases map to TRBD2. Germline loops: CDR1 SGHRS, CDR2 YFSETQ. This CDR3 region has 16 residues. The junction had 8 bases not matched to a gene; V was cut back by 4 bases and J by 10 bases.

J is TRBJ2-1 and V is TRBV5-1, with D tentatively TRBD2 (5 bases). The CDR3 is made up of 13 amino acids. Germline CDR1 reads SGHRS; CDR2 reads YFSETQ. V gave up 3 bases and J gave up 10 bases, with 14 bases separating them. The CDR3 bases are TGCGCCAGCAGCTGGACTGAATCCTACGAGCAGTTCTTC. Its translation: CASSWTESYEQFF.

The sample holds a few counts of this clonotype. This chain links TRBV20-1 with TRBJ1-6, with D possibly TRBD1 on 6 matching bases. The germline CDR1 and CDR2 sequences are DFQATT and SNEGSKA (reference sequence). The CDR3 runs to 17 residues. The germline V and J ends were trimmed by 1 base and 4 bases, with 17 bases remaining between them. In DNA form, the CDR3 reads TGCAGTGCTAGAGCTACAGGGAGGGAAGGGTATAATTCACCCCTCCACTTT. It translates to CSARATGREGYNSPLHF.

This clonotype was recorded a few times. The rearrangement joins TRBV3-1 to TRBJ2-1; a weak D match, TRBD2 (5 bases). The CDR3 runs 15 residues. CDR1 and CDR2 (germline): LGHDT, YNNKEL (reference sequence). Trimming took off 1 base at V and 7 bases at J, with 14 bases between the two ends. For the CDR3, the DNA is TGTGCCAGCAGCCAAGTAGTGGGAGTAGGGAATGAGCAGTTCTTC. Translating gives CASSQVVGVGNEQFF.

V gene TRBV30 combines with J gene TRBJ1-2, with 7 bases that match TRBD1. Unmatched junction bases numbered 12, after V lost 0 bases and J lost 2 bases. The CDR3 is 17 residues long. Germline V gene data show CDR1 as GTSNPN and CDR2 as SVGIG (reference sequence). This CDR3 is CAWSVRIGTDLNYGYTF. The CDR3 DNA follows: TGTGCCTGGAGTGTACGTATCGGGACAGACCTCAACTATGGCTACACCTTC.

This clonotype was detected only a few times. The genes are TRBV5-1 and TRBJ2-7; D gene ambiguous. The CDR3 loop spans 13 amino acids. Germline lookup yields CDR1 SGHRS and CDR2 YFSETQ. The germline V and J ends were trimmed by 0 bases and 3 bases, with 7 bases remaining between them. CDR3: CASSLGRDYEQYF. The DNA of the CDR3 is TGCGCCAGCAGCTTGGGTAGGGACTACGAGCAGTACTTC.

This clonotype showed up just a few times. This chain connects TRBV2 to TRBJ2-7, with a tentative D call TRBD1 (5 bases). Germline V gives CDR1 SNHLY, CDR2 FYNNEI. V was trimmed by 0 bases and J by 3 bases, leaving 6 bases between them. This CDR3 contains 13 residues. CDR3 sequence reads: CASSEADNYEQYF. The CDR3 region has the DNA TGTGCCAGCAGTGAAGCGGACAACTACGAGCAGTACTTC.

J is TRBJ2-3 and V is TRBV6-1; 10 bases match TRBD2. Germline V gene lookup returns CDR1 MNHNS and CDR2 SASEGT. The V gene end was trimmed by 6 bases and the J gene end by 1 base; junction bases not matched to a gene: 4. This CDR3 region has 15 residues. This chain's CDR3 is CASRPGTSGTDTQYF. The CDR3 bases are TGTGCCAGCAGACCCGGGACTAGCGGCACAGATACGCAGTATTTT.

In its sample, this clonotype was seen many times. V and J are TRBV5-1 and TRBJ2-1; D possibly corresponds to TRBD2 (5 bases). V was shortened by 2 bases and J by 9 bases, with 9 bases between the two germline ends. The CDR3 totals 12 residues. CDR1 is SGHRS, CDR2 YFSETQ, per germline. CDR3 residues: CASSFGGGEQFF. As DNA, the CDR3 is TGCGCCAGCAGCTTTGGAGGAGGTGAGCAGTTCTTC.

This clonotype was observed many times. V usage is TRBV4-1 and J usage is TRBJ2-4; perhaps TRBD1 as D (5 bases). The V gene lost 3 bases and the J gene lost 5 bases, with 14 bases spanning the gap. This CDR3 is built from 15 residues. Germline V gene sequence: CDR1 MGHRA, CDR2 YSYEKL. CDR3 loop: CASSHLRQRENIQYF. The CDR3 region has the DNA TGCGCCAGCAGCCATTTAAGACAGAGAGAAAACATTCAGTACTTC.

This clonotype occurred a few times. The CDR3 DNA follows: TGTGCCAGCAGTTTTAGTTTCAGGTCGGGAAATCAGCCCCAGCATTTT. Amino acids: CASSFSFRSGNQPQHF. J is TRBJ1-5 and V is TRBV27, with D uncertain. Trimming removed 3 bases from V and 4 bases from J, with 16 bases in between. Germline V CDR1 and CDR2: MNHEY, SMNVEV (reference sequence). This CDR3 is 16 amino acids long.

The CDR3 region is CASTGGHIFYEQYF. CDR3 DNA: TGTGCCAGCACCGGGGGACATATCTTTTACGAGCAGTACTTC. This chain joins TRBV7-2 and TRBJ2-7; D may match TRBD1 or TRBD2 (6 bases each). CDR3 length equals 14 residues. With 7 bases removed from V and 4 bases from J, the gap between germline ends came to 17 bases. Germline assignment: CDR1 SGHTA and CDR2 FQGNSA.

V gene TRBV4-1 combines with J gene TRBJ1-5; possible D gene TRBD1, 5 bases. Germline V CDR1 and CDR2: MGHRA, YSYEKL. The V and J ends lost 3 bases and 4 bases respectively, with 10 bases between them. The CDR3 consists of 14 residues. Here the CDR3 reads CASSHPTGNQPQHF. The DNA of the CDR3 is TGCGCCAGCAGCCATCCCACAGGAAATCAGCCCCAGCATTTT.

Many counts were recorded for this clonotype. The rearrangement links TRBV7-2 to TRBJ2-7; D possibly corresponds to TRBD1 (5 bases). The CDR3 has 13 residues. Germline V CDR1 and CDR2: SGHTA, FQGNSA. Trimming cost V 5 bases and J 6 bases, with 14 bases left between them. CDR3 DNA sequence: TGTGCCAGCAGCCCACGTCGGCAGGGCGAGCAGTACTTC. The encoded protein is CASSPRRQGEQYF.